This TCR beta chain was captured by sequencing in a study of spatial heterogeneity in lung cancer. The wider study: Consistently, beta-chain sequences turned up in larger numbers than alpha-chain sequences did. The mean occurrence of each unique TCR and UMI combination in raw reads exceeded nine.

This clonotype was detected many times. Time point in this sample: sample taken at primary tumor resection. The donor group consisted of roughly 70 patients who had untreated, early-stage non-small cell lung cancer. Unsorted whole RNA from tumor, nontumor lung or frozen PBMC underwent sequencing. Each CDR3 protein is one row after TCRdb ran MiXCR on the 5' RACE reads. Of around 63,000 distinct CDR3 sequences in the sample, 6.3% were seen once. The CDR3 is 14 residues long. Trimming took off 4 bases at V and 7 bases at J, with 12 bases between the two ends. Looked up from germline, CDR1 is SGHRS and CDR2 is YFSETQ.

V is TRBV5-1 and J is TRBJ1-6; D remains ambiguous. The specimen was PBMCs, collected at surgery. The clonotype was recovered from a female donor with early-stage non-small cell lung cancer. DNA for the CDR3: TGCGCCAGCAGCAGTTACGAGATAAATTCACCCCTCCACTTT. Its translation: CASSSYEINSPLHF.